This T cell receptor (beta chain) was captured in a study of T cell responses to AZD1222 COVID-19 vaccine. Study-wide points: Of the AZD1222 recipients, only 5 or 6 were seropositive at baseline. Spike-specific TCR breadth and depth grew following two AZD1222 doses.

The CDR3 is made up of 15 amino acids. V dropped 5 bases and J dropped 8 bases, with 21 bases sitting between them. Germline loops: CDR1 MNHEY, CDR2 SMNVEV (reference sequence). Turning to this clone: Its antigen is unidentified.

Data came from immunoSEQ multiplex PCR; TCRdb stores just in-frame clones and leaves some out. This sample has some 130,000 clones, with about 93% found just once. The TCR was taken from an adult in good health. The J gene is TRBJ1-2, the V gene TRBV27; D is perhaps TRBD1 (6 bases). The sequences come from peripheral blood, collected on day 0 of AZD1222 vaccination. CDR3 in amino acids: CASSRGQSIVEGYTF. As DNA, the CDR3 is TGTGCCAGCAGTCGCGGACAGTCGATCGTGGAAGGCTACACCTTC.